The entry below describes one TCR beta chain. The participants were between about 18 and 95 years old and came from 24 US areas. This entry belongs to a study of blood T cell repertoires in COVID-19. At the level of the study: Samples representing acute and convalescent COVID-19 were sourced from the United States, Italy and Spain. Nucleic acid was either cDNA or gDNA, and it came from T cells, B-cell-depleted T cells, or PBMCs.

Per the germline V gene, CDR1 is MNHEY and CDR2 is SVGAGI. CDR3 length: 14 residues. With V trimmed by 6 bases and J by 7 bases, 6 bases remained unmatched. Under the authors' procedure: Cell counts per sample came from amplifying reference gene primers. TCRdb's table, derived via immunoSEQ multiplex PCR, lists solely in-frame clones and lacks some. That table furnishes V, J and clone size, whereas the DNA furnished D and trimming. The sample comprises under 250,000 clones, approximately 81% of which are singletons, and approximately 9% rests with the top ten. The TCR sequence derives from a woman in her forties or fifties with acute COVID-19. The gene calls are TRBV6-5 and TRBJ1-6; 7 bases align to TRBD1. The sample consisted of PBMCs or T cells enriched from blood (not recorded which). CDR3 nucleotide sequence: TGTGCCAGCAGGAACAGGGGAGGCAATTCACCCCTCCACTTT. Protein sequence: CASRNRGGNSPLHF.